The next 6 T cell receptor beta chains were all read from a single sample in a study of T cells in Graves' hyperthyroidism and ophthalmopathy. The TCR beta CDR3 regions underwent amplification using RNA transcripts as the source. In the first-round RT-PCR of the TCR CDR3, the HTBI primer set was used. Using its own MiXCR run on the multiplex PCR reads, TCRdb lists one record per CDR3 protein. The profile shows a few hundred thousand distinct CDR3 sequences, about 45% of them singletons. Sequenced sample: peripheral blood or thyroid tissue (not recorded which). The receptors derive from a woman aged 18-29 years with Graves' hyperthyroidism.

At least ten counts were recorded for this clonotype. The chain joins TRBV20-1 to TRBJ1-1, with D hard to call. The CDR3 runs to 13 residues. Germline CDR1 is DFQATT and CDR2 is SNEGSKA (reference sequence). Between the trimmed V and J ends, which lost 3 bases and 0 bases, there was a span of 8 bases. The CDR3 nucleotides are TGCAGTGCTAGGCATCCCATGAACACTGAAGCTTTCTTT. Residues: CSARHPMNTEAFF.

This clonotype was picked up many times. The rearrangement uses TRBV20-1 and TRBJ1-1, with TRBD1 as a possible D gene (6 bases). Germline V gives CDR1 DFQATT, CDR2 SNEGSKA (reference sequence). V was pared by 3 bases and J by 0 bases, with 17 bases between. This CDR3 is built from 16 residues. The CDR3 DNA reads TGCAGTGCTAGGGAGGGGGGAGGCAACATGAACACTGAAGCTTTCTTT. Translation gives CSAREGGGNMNTEAFF.

This clonotype was seen ten or more times. The J gene is TRBJ1-4, the V gene TRBV20-1; D is possibly TRBD1 (6 bases). The V gene lost 6 bases and the J gene lost 4 bases, with 15 bases spanning the gap. Germline assignment: CDR1 DFQATT and CDR2 SNEGSKA (reference sequence). The CDR3 is made up of 14 amino acids. The CDR3 sequence is CSAPSTGVNEKLFF. The CDR3 nucleotides read TGCAGTGCGCCCTCGACAGGCGTTAATGAAAAACTGTTTTTT.

This clonotype was observed at least ten times. The chain carries TRBV7-2 and TRBJ2-7; tentative D call: TRBD2 (5 bases). Germline loops: CDR1 SGHTA, CDR2 FQGNSA. There are 15 residues in the CDR3. Trimming removed 5 bases from V and 3 bases from J, with 17 bases in between. The CDR3 coding sequence is TGTGCCAGCAGCCCCTCGAGGGCAACCAACTACGAGCAGTACTTC. Translation: CASSPSRATNYEQYF.

This clonotype was seen at least ten times. The J gene is TRBJ2-5, the V gene TRBV9, with TRBD2 matching 7 bases. Per germline, CDR1 SGDLS and CDR2 YYNGEE. V gave up 0 bases and J gave up 1 base; unmatched junction bases: 3. The length of the CDR3 is 15 residues. This CDR3 reads CASSVGGGGQETQYF. The CDR3 DNA is TGTGCCAGCAGCGTAGGGGGGGGGGGCCAAGAGACCCAGTACTTC. Combining the CDR3 with reference TRBV9 and TRBJ2-5 gives the whole variable domain DSGVTQTPKHLITATGQRVTLRCSPRSGDLSVYWYQQSLDQGLQFLIQYYNGEERAKGNILERFSAQQFPDLHSELNLSSLELGDSALYFCASSVGGGGQETQYFGPGTRLLVL.

The table lists this clonotype with a few counts. The V and J genes are TRBV27 and TRBJ2-7; either TRBD1 or TRBD2 may fit D (5 bases each). The germline gives CDR1 MNHEY, CDR2 SMNVEV (reference sequence). The CDR3 has 16 residues. V lost 5 bases and J 5 bases, leaving 22 bases between the germline ends. In DNA, the CDR3 is TGTGCCAGCAGTGCTCATTGGGGACCGCCTCGGGACGAGCAGTACTTC. Protein sequence: CASSAHWGPPRDEQYF.